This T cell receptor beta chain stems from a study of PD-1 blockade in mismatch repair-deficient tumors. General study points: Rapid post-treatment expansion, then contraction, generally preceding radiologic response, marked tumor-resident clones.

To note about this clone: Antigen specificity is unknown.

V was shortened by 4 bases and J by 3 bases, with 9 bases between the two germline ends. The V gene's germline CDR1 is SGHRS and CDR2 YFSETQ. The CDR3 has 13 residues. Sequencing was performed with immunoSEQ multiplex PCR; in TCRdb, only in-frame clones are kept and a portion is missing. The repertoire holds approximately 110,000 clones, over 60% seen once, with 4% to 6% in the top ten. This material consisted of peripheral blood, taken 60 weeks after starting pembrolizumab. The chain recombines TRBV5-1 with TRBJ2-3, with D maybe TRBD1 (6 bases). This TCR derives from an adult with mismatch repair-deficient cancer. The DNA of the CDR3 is TGCGCCAGCAGCCCAGGACAGACAGATACGCAGTATTTT. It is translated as CASSPGQTDTQYF.